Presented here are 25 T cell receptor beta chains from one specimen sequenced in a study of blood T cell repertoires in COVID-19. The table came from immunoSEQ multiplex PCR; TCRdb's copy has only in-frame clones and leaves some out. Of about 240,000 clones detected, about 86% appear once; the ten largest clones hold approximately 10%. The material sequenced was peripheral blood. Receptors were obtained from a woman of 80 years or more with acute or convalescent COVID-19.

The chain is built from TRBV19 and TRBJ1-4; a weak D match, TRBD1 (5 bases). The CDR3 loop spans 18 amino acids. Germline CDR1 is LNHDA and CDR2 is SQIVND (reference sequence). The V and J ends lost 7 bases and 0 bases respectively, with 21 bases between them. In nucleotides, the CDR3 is TGTGCCAGTACTCTGCGGCCGAGTTGGGGCTCAACTAATGAAAAACTGTTTTTT. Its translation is CASTLRPSWGSTNEKLFF.

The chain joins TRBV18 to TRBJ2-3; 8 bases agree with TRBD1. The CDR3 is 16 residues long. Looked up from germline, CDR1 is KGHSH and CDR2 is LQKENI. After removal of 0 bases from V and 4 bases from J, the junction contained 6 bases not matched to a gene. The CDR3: CASSPPGQAFPDTQYF. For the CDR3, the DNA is TGTGCCAGCTCACCACCGGGACAGGCTTTCCCAGATACGCAGTATTTT.

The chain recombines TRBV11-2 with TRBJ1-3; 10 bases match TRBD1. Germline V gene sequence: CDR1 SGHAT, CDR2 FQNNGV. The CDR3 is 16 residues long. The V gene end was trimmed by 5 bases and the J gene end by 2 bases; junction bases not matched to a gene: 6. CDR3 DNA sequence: TGTGCCAGCAGCATGGGACAGGGGAAACCTGGAAACACCATATATTTT. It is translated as CASSMGQGKPGNTIYF.

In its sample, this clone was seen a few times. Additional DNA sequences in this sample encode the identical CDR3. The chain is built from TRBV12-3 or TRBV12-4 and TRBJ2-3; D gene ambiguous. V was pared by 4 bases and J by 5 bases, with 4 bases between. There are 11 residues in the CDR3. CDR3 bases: TGTGCCAGCAGTTCGGTAGATACGCAGTATTTT. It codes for CASSSVDTQYF.

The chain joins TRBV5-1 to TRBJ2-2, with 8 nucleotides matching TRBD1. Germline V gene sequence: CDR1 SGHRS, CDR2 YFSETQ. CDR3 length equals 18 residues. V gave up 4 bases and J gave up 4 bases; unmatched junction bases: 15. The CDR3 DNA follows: TGCGCCAGCAGCACCGGACAGGGAACGAAACCGTTCACCGGGGAGCTGTTTTTT. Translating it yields CASSTGQGTKPFTGELFF.

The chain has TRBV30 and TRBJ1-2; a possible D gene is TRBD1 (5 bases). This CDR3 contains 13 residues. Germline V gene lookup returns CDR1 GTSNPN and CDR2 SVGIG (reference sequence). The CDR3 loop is CAGRGLGVEGYTF. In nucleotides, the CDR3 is TGTGCTGGAAGGGGATTAGGGGTAGAAGGCTACACCTTC.

The DNA for the CDR3 is TGTGCCAGCAGCCAAGAAAGGCCTGCAGGGAGGAAGGGAAACACCATATATTTT. Encoded protein: CASSQERPAGRKGNTIYF. The chain combines TRBV3-1 (or the pseudogene TRBV3-2) with TRBJ1-3; perhaps TRBD1 as D (5 bases). The length of the CDR3 is 18 residues. Trimming left V 0 bases short and J 4 bases short, with 19 bases between. Germline V gene lookup returns CDR1 LGHDT and CDR2 YNNKEL (reference sequence).

The CDR3 here is CASSRPGEEAFF. The CDR3, as DNA: TGTGCCAGCAGCCGACCAGGGGAGGAAGCTTTCTTT. The genes are TRBV6-6 and TRBJ1-1, with a possible D match to TRBD1 (6 bases). The CDR3 runs 12 residues. V was cut by 6 bases and J by 8 bases, with 13 bases left in between. The germline gives CDR1 MNHNY, CDR2 SVGAGI (reference sequence).

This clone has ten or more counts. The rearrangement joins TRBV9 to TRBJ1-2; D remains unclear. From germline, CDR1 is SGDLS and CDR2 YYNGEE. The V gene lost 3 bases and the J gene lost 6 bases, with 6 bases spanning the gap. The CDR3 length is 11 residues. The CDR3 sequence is CASSGLNGYTF. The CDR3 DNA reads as TGTGCCAGCAGCGGCCTAAATGGCTACACCTTC.

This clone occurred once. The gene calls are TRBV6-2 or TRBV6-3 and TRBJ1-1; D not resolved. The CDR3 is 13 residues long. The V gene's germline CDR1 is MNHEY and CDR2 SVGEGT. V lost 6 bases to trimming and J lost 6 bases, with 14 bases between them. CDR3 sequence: CASSIYPGAEAFF. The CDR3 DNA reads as TGTGCCAGCAGCATTTACCCCGGGGCTGAAGCTTTCTTT.

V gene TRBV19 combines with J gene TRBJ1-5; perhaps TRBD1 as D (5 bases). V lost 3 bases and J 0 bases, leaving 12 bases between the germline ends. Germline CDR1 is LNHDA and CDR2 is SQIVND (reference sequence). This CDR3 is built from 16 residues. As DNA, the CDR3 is TGTGCCAGTAGTATTAGGGTCAGGGATAGCAATCAGCCCCAGCATTTT. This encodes CASSIRVRDSNQPQHF.

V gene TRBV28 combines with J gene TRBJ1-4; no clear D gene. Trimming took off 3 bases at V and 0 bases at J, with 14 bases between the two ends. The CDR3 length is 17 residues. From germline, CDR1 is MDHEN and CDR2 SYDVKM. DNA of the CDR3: TGTGCCAGCAGTTTTTGGCAGCTAGTTGCAACTAATGAAAAACTGTTTTTT. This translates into CASSFWQLVATNEKLFF.

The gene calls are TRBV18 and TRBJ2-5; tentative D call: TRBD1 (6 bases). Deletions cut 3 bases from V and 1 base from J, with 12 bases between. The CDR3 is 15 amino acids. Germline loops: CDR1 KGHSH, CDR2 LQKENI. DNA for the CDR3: TGTGCCAGCTCACCGCGCGACAGGAGCCAAGAGACCCAGTACTTC. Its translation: CASSPRDRSQETQYF.

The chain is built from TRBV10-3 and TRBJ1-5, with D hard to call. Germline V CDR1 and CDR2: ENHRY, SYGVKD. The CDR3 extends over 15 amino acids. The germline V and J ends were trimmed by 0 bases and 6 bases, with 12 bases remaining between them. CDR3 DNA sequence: TGTGCCATCAGTGAGTCGCTTTCCCCCGGTCAGCCCCAGCATTTT. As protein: CAISESLSPGQPQHF.

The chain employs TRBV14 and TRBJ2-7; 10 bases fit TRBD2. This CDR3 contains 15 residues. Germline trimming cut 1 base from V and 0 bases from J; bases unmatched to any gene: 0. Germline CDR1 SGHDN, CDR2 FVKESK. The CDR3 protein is CASSQVAGGSYEQYF. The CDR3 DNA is TGTGCCAGCAGCCAAGTAGCGGGGGGCTCCTACGAGCAGTACTTC.

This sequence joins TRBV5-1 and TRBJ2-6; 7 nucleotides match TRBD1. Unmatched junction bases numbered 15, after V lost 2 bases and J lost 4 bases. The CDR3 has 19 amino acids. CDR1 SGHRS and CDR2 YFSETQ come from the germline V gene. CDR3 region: CASSFNPTGSPGGANVLTF. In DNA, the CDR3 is TGCGCCAGCAGCTTCAACCCGACAGGGTCCCCGGGAGGGGCCAACGTCCTGACTTTC.

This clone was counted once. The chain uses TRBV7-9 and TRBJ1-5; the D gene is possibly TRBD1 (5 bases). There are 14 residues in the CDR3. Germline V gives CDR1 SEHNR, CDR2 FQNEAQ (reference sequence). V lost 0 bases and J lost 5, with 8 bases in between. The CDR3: CASSLAGAHQPQHF. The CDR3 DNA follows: TGTGCCAGCAGCTTAGCAGGGGCTCATCAGCCCCAGCATTTT.

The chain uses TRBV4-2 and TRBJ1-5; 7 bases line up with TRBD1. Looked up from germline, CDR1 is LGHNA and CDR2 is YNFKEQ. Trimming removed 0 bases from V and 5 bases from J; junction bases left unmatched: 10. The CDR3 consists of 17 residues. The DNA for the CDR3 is TGTGCCAGCAGCCAAGATCTTGGGACAGAAGGTTATCAGCCCCAGCATTTT. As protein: CASSQDLGTEGYQPQHF.

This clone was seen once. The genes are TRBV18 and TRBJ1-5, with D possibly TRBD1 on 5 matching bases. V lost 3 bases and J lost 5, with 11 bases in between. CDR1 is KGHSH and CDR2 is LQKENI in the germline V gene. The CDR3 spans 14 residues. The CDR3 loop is CASSPAGGDQPQHF. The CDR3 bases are TGTGCCAGCTCACCGGCGGGGGGGGATCAGCCCCAGCATTTT. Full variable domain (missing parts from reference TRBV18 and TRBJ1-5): NAGVMQNPRHLVRRRGQEARLRCSPMKGHSHVYWYRQLPEEGLKFMVYLQKENIIDESGMPKERFSAEFPKEGPSILRIQQVVRGDSAAYFCASSPAGGDQPQHFGDGTRLSIL.

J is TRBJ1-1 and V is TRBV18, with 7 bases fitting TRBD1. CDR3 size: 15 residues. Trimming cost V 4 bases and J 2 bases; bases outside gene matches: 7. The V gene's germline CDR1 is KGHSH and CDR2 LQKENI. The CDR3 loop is CASSLNGQANTEAFF. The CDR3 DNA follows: TGTGCCAGCTCACTAAATGGACAGGCAAACACTGAAGCTTTCTTT.

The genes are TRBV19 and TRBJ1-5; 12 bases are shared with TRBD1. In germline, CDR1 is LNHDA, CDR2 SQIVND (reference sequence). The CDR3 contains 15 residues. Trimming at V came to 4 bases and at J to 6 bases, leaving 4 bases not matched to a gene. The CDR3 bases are TGTGCCAGTAGTACCGGGACAGGGGGCCCTCAGCCCCAGCATTTT. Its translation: CASSTGTGGPQPQHF.

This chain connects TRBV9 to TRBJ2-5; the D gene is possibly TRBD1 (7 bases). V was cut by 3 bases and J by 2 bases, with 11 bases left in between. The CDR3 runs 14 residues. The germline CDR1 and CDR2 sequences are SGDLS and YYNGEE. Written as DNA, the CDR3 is TGTGCCAGCAGCGAGGGGGGACAGCAAGAGACCCAGTACTTC. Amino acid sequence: CASSEGGQQETQYF.

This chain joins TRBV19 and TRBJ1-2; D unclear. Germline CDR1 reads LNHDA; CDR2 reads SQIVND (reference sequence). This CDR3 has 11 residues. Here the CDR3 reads CAVGQAYGYTF. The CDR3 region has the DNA TGTGCAGTTGGTCAGGCCTATGGCTACACCTTC.

The CDR3 coding sequence is TGTGCCAGCAGCTTATCACCCGGGGGAAGCCAGTACTTC. It encodes CASSLSPGGSQYF. The V and J genes are TRBV11-2 and TRBJ2-5; possible D gene TRBD2, 6 bases. Germline CDR1 and CDR2: SGHAT and FQNNGV. This CDR3 comprises 13 residues. Trimming pared 2 bases from V and 10 bases from J, leaving 14 bases between. The entire variable domain, with the rest obtained from reference TRBV11-2 and TRBJ2-5, is as follows: EAGVAQSPRYKIIEKRQSVAFWCNPISGHATLYWYQQILGQGPKLLIQFQNNGVVDDSQLPKDRFSAERLKGVDSTLKIQPAKLEDSAVYLCASSLSPGGSQYFGPGTRLLVL.

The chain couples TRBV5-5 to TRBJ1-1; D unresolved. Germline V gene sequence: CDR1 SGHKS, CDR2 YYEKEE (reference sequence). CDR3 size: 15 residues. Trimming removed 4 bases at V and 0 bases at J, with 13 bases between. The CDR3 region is CASSLRGTVNTEAFF. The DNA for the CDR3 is TGTGCCAGCAGCCTCCGGGGAACGGTGAACACTGAAGCTTTCTTT.